One sample yielded the 10 T cell receptor beta chains listed below, sequenced in a study of T cell clonotyping in hematopoietic cell transplantation. Data came from immunoSEQ multiplex PCR; TCRdb stores just in-frame clones and leaves some out. The sample has 30,000 to 45,000 clones; about 90% are singletons. The material sequenced was peripheral blood mononuclear cells. The receptors come from a woman in her forties in good health. Some clones in this sample may be carry-over from other donors' samples.

This clone appeared a few times. The chain carries TRBV12-2 and TRBJ2-7; the DNA was not compared with TRBD2, the D call given in the table. TRBV12-2 is shown as a pseudogene. This CDR3 is built from 17 residues. The CDR3 DNA is TGTGCAAGTCGTCGCGATGGGACTAGCGGGAGGGACTACGAGCAGTACTTC. Its translation: CASRRDGTSGRDYEQYF.

The chain has TRBV5-8 and TRBJ2-7; D is undetermined. CDR1 is SGHTS, CDR2 YDEGEE, per germline. Trimming took off 6 bases at V and 3 bases at J, with 13 bases between the two ends. The CDR3 is 13 amino acids. CDR3 loop: CASIKWGNYEQYF. CDR3 in DNA: TGTGCCAGCATCAAATGGGGTAACTACGAGCAGTACTTC. Supplemented by reference TRBV5-8 and TRBJ2-7, the full variable domain reads EAGVTQSPTHLIKTRGQQATLRCSPISGHTSVYWYQQALGLGLQFLLWYDEGEERNRGNFPPRFSGRQFPNYSSELNVNALELEDSALYLCASIKWGNYEQYFGPGTRLTVT.

The chain joins TRBV28 to TRBJ1-1; TRBD1 aligns across 7 bases. The CDR3 is made up of 15 amino acids. Germline-derived CDR1 and CDR2 are MDHEN and SYDVKM. The trim removed 6 bases at V and 2 bases at J, leaving 9 bases unmatched. CDR3 sequence (DNA): TGTGCCAGCAGCCCGACAGGGATGGAAAACACTGAAGCTTTCTTT. This sequence encodes CASSPTGMENTEAFF.

The chain is built from TRBV28 and TRBJ1-2, with a tentative D call TRBD1 (5 bases). The CDR3 loop spans 15 amino acids. Deletions cut 6 bases from V and 1 base from J, with 15 bases between. CDR1 and CDR2 from the germline V gene are MDHEN and SYDVKM. This CDR3 is CASRAGGELNYGYTF. The CDR3 nucleotides read TGTGCCAGCAGGGCTGGGGGAGAGCTTAACTATGGCTACACCTTC.

The gene calls are TRBV5-1 and TRBJ1-1; D gene uncertain. V gave up 0 bases and J gave up 3 bases, with 6 bases separating them. The CDR3 runs to 13 residues. Germline CDR1 reads SGHRS; CDR2 reads YFSETQ. The CDR3 nucleotides are TGCGCCAGCAGCTTGGATCAAGACACTGAAGCTTTCTTT. It yields the protein CASSLDQDTEAFF.

This sequence joins TRBV4-1 and TRBJ2-5, with D possibly being TRBD1 (6 bases). The ends were cut back, 0 bases at V and 6 bases at J, with 11 bases in the middle. The CDR3 is 14 amino acids. Per germline, CDR1 MGHRA and CDR2 YSYEKL. CDR3 loop: CASSQDSRGQTQYF. The CDR3 coding sequence is TGCGCCAGCAGCCAAGATTCCAGGGGCCAGACCCAGTACTTC.

This clone was detected only a few times. The CDR3 sequence: CASSIAAVTDTQYF. The CDR3 DNA is TGTGCCAGCAGTATAGCGGCAGTCACAGATACGCAGTATTTT. This chain joins TRBV2 and TRBJ2-3, with D perhaps TRBD2 (6 bases). There are 14 residues in the CDR3. The V end was cut by 5 bases, the J end by 2 bases, with 11 bases between. Germline V gene data show CDR1 as SNHLY and CDR2 as FYNNEI.

This clone was seen only once. The DNA for the CDR3 is TGCAGCGTTTCTATCGGGGCTAACTATGGCTACACCTTC. Protein: CSVSIGANYGYTF. The chain carries TRBV29-1 and TRBJ1-2; D gene ambiguous. CDR1 is SQVTM, CDR2 ANQGSEA, per germline. The V end lost 5 bases, the J end lost 0 bases, and 10 bases lay between the germline ends. The CDR3 consists of 13 residues. The entire variable domain, with the rest obtained from reference TRBV29-1 and TRBJ1-2, is as follows: SAVISQKPSRDICQRGTSLTIQCQVDSQVTMMFWYRQQPGQSLTLIATANQGSEATYESGFVIDKFPISRPNLTFSTLTVSNMSPEDSSIYLCSVSIGANYGYTFGSGTRLTVV.

By its share, this clone is medium-sized. V gene TRBV7-2 combines with J gene TRBJ2-7; D is unclear. V lost 4 bases, J lost 3 bases, and 4 bases lay in between. The germline V gene encodes CDR1 SGHTA and CDR2 FQGNSA. This CDR3 is built from 11 residues. The CDR3 bases are TGTGCCAGCAGCTCGTACTACGAGCAGTACTTC. Its protein product is CASSSYYEQYF.

The gene calls are TRBV19 and TRBJ2-3, with TRBD2 matching over 8 bases. Looked up from germline, CDR1 is LNHDA and CDR2 is SQIVND (reference sequence). After removal of 6 bases from V and 2 bases from J, the junction contained 4 bases not matched to a gene. CDR3 length equals 14 residues. CDR3 bases: TGTGCCAGTAGCCCACTAGCGGACACAGATACGCAGTATTTT. It encodes CASSPLADTDTQYF.